The clone carrying this TCR beta chain showed up just a few times. As yet, its antigen is unknown. The CDR3 is made up of 19 amino acids. Per germline, CDR1 LNHDA and CDR2 SQIVND (reference sequence). The V and J ends lost 3 bases and 2 bases, in that order; junction bases with no gene match: 6. These data come from a study of beta chain features in type 1 diabetes. About the study: Patients did not differ from healthy donors in age, gender or cell yield.

The sequenced template was cDNA made from the entire isolated RNA. TCRdb's table, derived via immunoSEQ multiplex PCR, lists solely in-frame clones and lacks some. The sample contains about 45,000 clones, around 71% of which appear only once. Points from the study as a whole: Patients' naive, central memory and Treg TCRB repertoires seemed closer to one another than those of healthy donors. Type 1 diabetes patients had TCRB CDR3s that were shorter (moderately but significantly so) in all four CD4+ subsets. Equally in patients and controls, PCR might preferentially amplify shorter templates.

Sequences were obtained from Tregs from blood. The source is a woman under 30 with type 1 diabetes. This chain joins TRBV19 and TRBJ2-6; 14 bases are shared with TRBD2. The CDR3 DNA reads as TGTGCCAGTAGTATGCGGCGACTAGCGGGGGGGCCTGGGGCCAACGTCCTGACTTTC. Encoded protein: CASSMRRLAGGPGANVLTF.